Each of the 28 T cell receptor beta chains below was sequenced from the same sample in a study of blood T cell repertoires in COVID-19. Measured with immunoSEQ multiplex PCR; TCRdb has only the in-frame clones, and not every one. The profile shows 50,000 or so clones, more than 75% of them singletons. Input material: peripheral blood. These receptors came from a man aged 35 to 55 with active COVID-19.

The chain carries TRBV6-1 and TRBJ2-1; TRBD2 matches 10 bases. The trim removed 4 bases at V and 3 bases at J, leaving 3 bases unmatched. This CDR3 spans 15 amino acids. Per germline, CDR1 MNHNS and CDR2 SASEGT. The CDR3 here is CASSVAGGDYNEQFF. CDR3 nucleotides: TGTGCCAGCAGTGTAGCGGGAGGTGACTACAATGAGCAGTTCTTC.

J is TRBJ1-1 and V is TRBV27; D may be TRBD1 (5 bases). The CDR3 is made up of 14 amino acids. Germline lookup yields CDR1 MNHEY and CDR2 SMNVEV (reference sequence). Deletions cut 2 bases from V and 0 bases from J, with 7 bases between. The CDR3 nucleotides are TGTGCCAGCAGTTTAGCGGGGGTGAACACTGAAGCTTTCTTT. Translated, it gives CASSLAGVNTEAFF.

This clone is a singleton in its sample. The chain combines TRBV4-1 with TRBJ1-1; D might be TRBD1 (6 bases). V shed 5 bases and J shed 0 bases, with 16 bases lying between them. This CDR3 has 16 amino acids. Germline CDR1 MGHRA, CDR2 YSYEKL. In nucleotides, the CDR3 is TGCGCCAGCAGCTCGTTTTTCAGGGGCATGAACACTGAAGCTTTCTTT. Its protein is CASSSFFRGMNTEAFF.

The DNA of the CDR3 is TGTGCCACCAGTGATTTCGTCACAGATACGCAGTATTTT. Translated: CATSDFVTDTQYF. The chain links TRBV24-1 to TRBJ2-3; D not resolved. CDR3 length: 13 amino acids. Trimming cost V 1 base and J 2 bases, with 3 bases left between them. CDR1 is KGHDR, CDR2 SFDVKD, per germline.

The rearrangement uses TRBV19 and TRBJ2-7, with TRBD2 matching over 7 bases. CDR3 length equals 14 residues. Germline trimming cut 3 bases from V and 2 bases from J; bases unmatched to any gene: 4. Germline values: CDR1 LNHDA, CDR2 SQIVND (reference sequence). The DNA of the CDR3 is TGTGCCAGTAGTATCCTTCTAGCGGCCTACGAGCAGTACTTC. Residues: CASSILLAAYEQYF.

The chain recombines TRBV28 with TRBJ1-5; no clear D. Deletions cut 7 bases from V and 4 bases from J, with 11 bases between. Germline CDR1 and CDR2: MDHEN and SYDVKM. The CDR3 length is 13 residues. CDR3 sequence reads: CASTEDWNQPQHF. In DNA, the CDR3 is TGTGCCAGCACAGAGGACTGGAATCAGCCCCAGCATTTT.

This clone was recorded once. V and J are TRBV2 and TRBJ2-7; D is unresolved. The CDR3 length is 12 residues. The germline V gene encodes CDR1 SNHLY and CDR2 FYNNEI. Trimming pared 2 bases from V and 7 bases from J, leaving 9 bases between. DNA for the CDR3: TGTGCCAGCAGTGAACCGCCAGGAGAGCAGTACTTC. It encodes CASSEPPGEQYF.

As to this clone: The junction does not match germline at one end; this may be a read error. The CDR3: CASSQRLPGQGALNTGELFF. The CDR3 DNA is TGTGCTAGCAGCCAGCGTCTTCCGGGACAGGGGGCGCTGAACACCGGGGAGCTGTTTTTT. V gene TRBV7-7 combines with J gene TRBJ2-2; TRBD1 aligns across 12 bases. From germline, CDR1 is SSHAT and CDR2 FNYEAQ (reference sequence). The CDR3 is 20 residues long.

This clone occurred a few times. The rearrangement joins TRBV4-1 to TRBJ1-2; 7 positions match TRBD1. V shed 6 bases, J shed 6 bases, and the junction held 7 bases outside the gene matches. Germline-derived CDR1 and CDR2 are MGHRA and YSYEKL. The CDR3 loop spans 13 amino acids. CDR3 amino acids: CASSVRQGDGYTF. The CDR3 nucleotides are TGCGCCAGCAGTGTACGCCAGGGGGATGGCTACACCTTC.

The chain has TRBV6-2 or TRBV6-3 and TRBJ1-1; 9 bases are shared with TRBD1. Germline CDR1 is MNHEY and CDR2 is SVGEGT. V was clipped by 2 bases and J by 0 bases; unmatched bases: 4. The CDR3 extends over 16 amino acids. CDR3 amino acids: CASSYDRGTMNTEAFF. As DNA, the CDR3 is TGTGCCAGCAGTTACGACAGGGGGACTATGAACACTGAAGCTTTCTTT.

This clone turned up a few times. V usage is TRBV6-4 and J usage is TRBJ2-7; perhaps TRBD2 as D (5 bases). The CDR3 is made up of 12 amino acids. Trimming removed 8 bases from V and 1 base from J, with 9 bases in between. Germline CDR1 reads MRHNA; CDR2 reads SNTAGT. CDR3 amino acids: CASLAPSYEQYF. The CDR3 region has the DNA TGTGCCAGCTTAGCGCCTTCCTACGAGCAGTACTTC.

V gene TRBV7-3 combines with J gene TRBJ2-3; TRBD1 matches at 7 bases. The trim removed 3 bases at V and 0 bases at J, leaving 6 bases unmatched. CDR1 and CDR2 from the germline V gene are SGHTA and FQGTGA. The CDR3 loop spans 16 amino acids. CDR3 sequence (DNA): TGTGCCAGCAGCTTGGGTGGGACAGCTAGCACAGATACGCAGTATTTT. Translation: CASSLGGTASTDTQYF.

Only a few counts were recorded for this clone. The rearrangement joins TRBV24-1 to TRBJ1-5; D gene ambiguous. The germline V gene encodes CDR1 KGHDR and CDR2 SFDVKD. The CDR3 is 14 amino acids. The V gene lost 1 base and the J gene lost 0 bases, with 3 bases spanning the gap. In DNA form, the CDR3 reads TGTGCCACCAGTGATTTCTTTAGCAATCAGCCCCAGCATTTT. Its translation: CATSDFFSNQPQHF.

V and J are TRBV7-9 and TRBJ2-5; 8 nucleotides agree with TRBD2. V gave up 6 bases and J gave up 5 bases; unmatched junction bases: 8. The germline gives CDR1 SEHNR, CDR2 FQNEAQ (reference sequence). The CDR3 extends over 14 amino acids. The CDR3 is CASSIERERETQYF. The CDR3 DNA is TGTGCCAGCAGTATAGAGCGGGAGAGGGAGACCCAGTACTTC.

V gene TRBV29-1 combines with J gene TRBJ2-7; D is tentatively TRBD1 or TRBD2 (5 bases each). Germline CDR1 SQVTM, CDR2 ANQGSEA. V shed 4 bases and J shed 6 bases, with 19 bases lying between them. The CDR3 spans 14 residues. DNA of the CDR3: TGCAGCGTTGGAGAGGGCAGGGCAACGAGCGAGCAGTACTTC. Its protein is CSVGEGRATSEQYF.

This sequence joins TRBV24-1 and TRBJ2-5, with 10 bases aligning to TRBD1. CDR3 length: 16 amino acids. Germline CDR1 KGHDR, CDR2 SFDVKD. The J segment lost 5 bases and the V segment lost 7 bases, leaving 12 bases of the junction unmatched. This chain's CDR3 is CATRGTPDRGRETQYF. The CDR3 DNA reads TGTGCCACCAGGGGGACACCTGACAGGGGGCGGGAGACCCAGTACTTC.

The chain joins TRBV14 to TRBJ1-2, with D possibly TRBD1 on 6 matching bases. Trimming took 4 bases from V and 0 from J, leaving 12 bases between them. The CDR3 is made up of 15 amino acids. Germline CDR1 reads SGHDN; CDR2 reads FVKESK. This chain's CDR3 is CASSRTDSSNYGYTF. The CDR3 DNA is TGTGCCAGCAGCCGGACGGACAGTTCTAACTATGGCTACACCTTC.

The chain employs TRBV10-3 and TRBJ1-1; perhaps TRBD1 as D (5 bases). In germline, CDR1 is ENHRY, CDR2 SYGVKD. The CDR3 is made up of 15 amino acids. V was clipped by 4 bases and J by 10 bases, with 22 bases between them. In DNA, the CDR3 is TGTGCCATCAGTGCCGTCGGGAGGGGCGCGAGGGGAGCTTTCTTT. Translating gives CAISAVGRGARGAFF.

This clone was found once. The V and J genes are TRBV24-1 and TRBJ1-5; D perhaps matches TRBD1 (6 bases). This CDR3 region has 17 residues. Germline V gene data show CDR1 as KGHDR and CDR2 as SFDVKD. Deletions cut 3 bases from V and 3 bases from J, with 17 bases between. Here the CDR3 DNA reads TGTGCCACCAGTGATGGAAGCCAGGGGTTTAACAATCAGCCCCAGCATTTT. This gives the protein CATSDGSQGFNNQPQHF.

The chain couples TRBV27 to TRBJ2-1, with 8 nucleotides matching TRBD1. The length of the CDR3 is 17 residues. CDR1 and CDR2 from the germline V gene are MNHEY and SMNVEV (reference sequence). V lost 5 bases and J lost 0; bases outside the gene matches: 9. This CDR3 is CASSRGTGPLSYNEQFF. DNA of the CDR3: TGTGCCAGCAGTCGTGGGACAGGCCCTCTCTCCTACAATGAGCAGTTCTTC.

This chain connects TRBV27 to TRBJ2-7; weak D call: TRBD2 (5 bases). The V end lost 11 bases, the J end lost 2 bases, and 13 bases lay between the germline ends. This CDR3 contains 12 residues. The V gene's germline CDR1 is MNHEY and CDR2 SMNVEV (reference sequence). The CDR3 DNA is TGTGCCGCGGGTCTTTCTGCCTACGAGCAGTACTTC. Its protein product is CAAGLSAYEQYF.

The V call is TRBV5-1, the J call TRBJ2-3, with 11 nucleotides matching TRBD2. Germline trimming cut 2 bases from V and 1 base from J; bases unmatched to any gene: 12. CDR3 length equals 19 residues. Germline V gene lookup returns CDR1 SGHRS and CDR2 YFSETQ. The CDR3 DNA is TGCGCCAGCAGCTTAGTTGGGGCTAGCGGGAGGAAGGGCACAGATACGCAGTATTTT. Its translation: CASSLVGASGRKGTDTQYF.

Only one count was recorded for this clone. The chain carries TRBV5-4 and TRBJ2-3; D perhaps matches TRBD2 (7 bases). This CDR3 has 17 residues. Trimming shortened V by 0 bases and J by 0 bases, and 14 bases separated the two germline ends. Germline V gene sequence: CDR1 SGHNT, CDR2 YYREEE (reference sequence). In DNA form, the CDR3 reads TGTGCCAGCAGCTTGGGCAGGGGAGGGTTAAGCACAGATACGCAGTATTTT. It codes for CASSLGRGGLSTDTQYF.

The rearrangement links TRBV30 to TRBJ2-3, with D perhaps matching TRBD2 (6 bases). The germline V gene has CDR1 GTSNPN and CDR2 SVGIG (reference sequence). The CDR3 is 16 amino acids. V was shortened by 2 bases and J by 5 bases, with 20 bases between the two germline ends. DNA for the CDR3: TGTGCCTGGAGTTCAGGTCTAGCGATACGAAAAGATACGCAGTATTTT. It codes for CAWSSGLAIRKDTQYF.

The chain joins TRBV7-9 to TRBJ1-5; D gene uncertain. Germline CDR1 and CDR2: SEHNR and FQNEAQ (reference sequence). V lost 1 base and J 5 bases, leaving 12 bases between the germline ends. This CDR3 is 15 amino acids long. The CDR3 sequence: CASSLGPSTHQPQHF. The CDR3 DNA reads TGTGCCAGCAGCTTAGGACCCTCGACTCATCAGCCCCAGCATTTT.

The chain couples TRBV28 to TRBJ1-2, with D unclear. Germline assignment: CDR1 MDHEN and CDR2 SYDVKM. The CDR3 consists of 14 residues. CDR3 sequence: CASLLDMGDYGYTF. As DNA, the CDR3 is TGTGCGAGTTTGCTGGATATGGGAGACTATGGCTACACCTTC.

The V gene is TRBV29-1, the J gene TRBJ1-5; TRBD1 agrees at 7 bases. CDR1 and CDR2 (germline): SQVTM, ANQGSEA. J gave up 2 bases and V 4 bases, and 2 bases lay outside the gene matches. CDR3 size: 13 residues. The CDR3 loop is CSVGDSGNQPQHF. The CDR3 nucleotides read TGCAGCGTTGGGGACAGCGGCAATCAGCCCCAGCATTTT.

This sequence joins TRBV10-2 and TRBJ1-5; tentatively, D is TRBD1 (5 bases). There are 14 residues in the CDR3. Trimming stripped 2 bases from V and 1 base from J, with 6 bases between. Germline CDR1 WSHSY, CDR2 SAAADI. The chain's CDR3 is CASSEQGSNQPQHF. The CDR3 DNA reads TGCGCCAGCAGTGAGCAGGGAAGCAATCAGCCCCAGCATTTT.